This TCR beta chain was captured in a study of blood T cells in healthy people across ages. Findings and caveats of the study: The percentage of naive T cells correlated strongly with TCR beta diversity. Roughly linear declines in TCR beta diversity per million T cells occurred with age.

About this clonotype: As yet, its antigen is unknown.

Germline V gene data show CDR1 as KGHSH and CDR2 as LQKENI. The germline V and J ends were trimmed by 3 bases and 7 bases, with 12 bases remaining between them. The CDR3 is 14 amino acids. Using a J-beta primer mix together with a sample-barcoded 5' primer, a second PCR was run for about 6 to 12 cycles. Unique molecular identifiers of 12 random nucleotides labeled each cDNA. TCRdb analysed the 5' RACE reads with MiXCR anew, one entry per CDR3 protein. Of 1.5 million to 2 million distinct CDR3 sequences listed, approximately 30% are singletons. The source is a woman aged 25 to 39 in good health. Specimen: blood. The V gene is TRBV18, the J gene TRBJ1-4; D is perhaps TRBD1 (6 bases). The CDR3 region has the DNA TGTGCCAGCTCACCGGATAACAGGGTTGAAAAACTGTTTTTT. As protein: CASSPDNRVEKLFF.